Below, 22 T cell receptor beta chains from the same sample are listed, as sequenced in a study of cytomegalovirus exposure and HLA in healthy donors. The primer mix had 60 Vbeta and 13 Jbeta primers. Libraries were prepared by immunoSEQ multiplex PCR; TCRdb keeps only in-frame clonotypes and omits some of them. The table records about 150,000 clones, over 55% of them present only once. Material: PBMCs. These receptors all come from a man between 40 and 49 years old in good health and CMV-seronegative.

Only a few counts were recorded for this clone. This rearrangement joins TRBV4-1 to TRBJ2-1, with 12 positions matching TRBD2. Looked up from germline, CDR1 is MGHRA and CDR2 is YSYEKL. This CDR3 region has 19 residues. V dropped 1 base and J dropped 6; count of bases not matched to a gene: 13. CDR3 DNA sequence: TGCGCCAGCAGCCAAGTGGGGTCCCTAGCGGGAGGGTTTGGCAATGAGCAGTTCTTC. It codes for CASSQVGSLAGGFGNEQFF.

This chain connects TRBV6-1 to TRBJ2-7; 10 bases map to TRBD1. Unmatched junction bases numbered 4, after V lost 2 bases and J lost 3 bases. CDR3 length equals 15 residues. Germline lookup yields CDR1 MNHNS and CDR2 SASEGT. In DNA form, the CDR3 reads TGTGCCAGCAGTGAACTGTGGACAGGGGGCTACGAGCAGTACTTC. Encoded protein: CASSELWTGGYEQYF.

This chain's CDR3 is CASTGEGFNTEAFF. The CDR3 region has the DNA TGTGCCAGCACTGGGGAGGGATTTAACACTGAAGCTTTCTTT. The chain employs TRBV6-5 and TRBJ1-1; no firm D call. Looked up from germline, CDR1 is MNHEY and CDR2 is SVGAGI. CDR3 length: 14 amino acids. V lost 7 bases and J 2 bases, leaving 14 bases between the germline ends.

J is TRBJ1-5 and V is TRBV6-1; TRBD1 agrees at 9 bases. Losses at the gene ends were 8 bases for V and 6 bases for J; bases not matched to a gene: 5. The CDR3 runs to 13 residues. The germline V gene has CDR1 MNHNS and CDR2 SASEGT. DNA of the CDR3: TGTGCCAGCCGACAGGGGGTTGGTCAGCCCCAGCATTTT. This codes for CASRQGVGQPQHF.

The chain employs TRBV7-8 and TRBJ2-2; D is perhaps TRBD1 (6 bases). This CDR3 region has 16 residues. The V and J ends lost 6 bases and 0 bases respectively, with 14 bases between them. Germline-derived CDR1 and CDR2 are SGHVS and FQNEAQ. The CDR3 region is CASSLGAKSNTGELFF. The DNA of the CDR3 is TGTGCCAGCAGTCTGGGGGCAAAATCGAACACCGGGGAGCTGTTTTTT.

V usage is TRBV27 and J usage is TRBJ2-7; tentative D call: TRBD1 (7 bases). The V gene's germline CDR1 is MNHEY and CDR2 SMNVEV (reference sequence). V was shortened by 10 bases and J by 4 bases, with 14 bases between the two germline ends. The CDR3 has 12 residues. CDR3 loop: CAIPTGRYEQYF. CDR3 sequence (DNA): TGTGCCATCCCGACAGGGAGGTACGAGCAGTACTTC.

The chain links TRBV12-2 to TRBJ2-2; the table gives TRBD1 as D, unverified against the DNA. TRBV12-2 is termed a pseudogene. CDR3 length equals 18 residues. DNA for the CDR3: TGTGCAAGTCGCTTAGAGGGGGACAGGGGCCCGAACACCGGGGAGCTGTTTTTT. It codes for CASRLEGDRGPNTGELFF.

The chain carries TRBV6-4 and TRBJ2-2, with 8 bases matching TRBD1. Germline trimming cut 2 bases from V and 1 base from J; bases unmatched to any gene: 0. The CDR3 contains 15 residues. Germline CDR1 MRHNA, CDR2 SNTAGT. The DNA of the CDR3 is TGTGCCAGCAGTGACGGGACAGGGAACACCGGGGAGCTGTTTTTT. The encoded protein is CASSDGTGNTGELFF.

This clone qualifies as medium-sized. In DNA form, the CDR3 reads TGTGCCAGCAGCTCCCGGTCCTGGGAAGGGGGCGTCTACGAGCAGTACTTC. Translated: CASSSRSWEGGVYEQYF. The V call is TRBV5-5, the J call TRBJ2-7; 7 bases match TRBD1. The V gene's germline CDR1 is SGHKS and CDR2 YYEKEE (reference sequence). CDR3 length: 17 amino acids. J lost 3 bases, V lost 3 bases, and 15 bases had no gene match.

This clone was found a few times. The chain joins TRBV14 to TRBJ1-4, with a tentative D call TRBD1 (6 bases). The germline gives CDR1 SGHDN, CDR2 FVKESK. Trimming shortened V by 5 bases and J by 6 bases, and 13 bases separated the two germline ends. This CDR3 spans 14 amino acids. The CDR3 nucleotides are TGTGCCAGCAGCGCTTTGCAGGGGTATGAAAAACTGTTTTTT. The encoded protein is CASSALQGYEKLFF.

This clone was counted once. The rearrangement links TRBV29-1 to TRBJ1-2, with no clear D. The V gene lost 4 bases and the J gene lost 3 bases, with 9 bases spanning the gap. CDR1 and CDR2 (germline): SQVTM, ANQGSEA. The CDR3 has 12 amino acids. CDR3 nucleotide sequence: TGCAGCGTTGGAGGATCCCACTATGGCTACACCTTC. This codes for CSVGGSHYGYTF.

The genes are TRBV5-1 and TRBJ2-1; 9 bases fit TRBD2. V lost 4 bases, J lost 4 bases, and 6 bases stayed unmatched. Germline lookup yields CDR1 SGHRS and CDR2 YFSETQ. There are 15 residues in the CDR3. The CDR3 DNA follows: TGCGCCAGCAGCCTACCTAGCGGGGCTTACAATGAGCAGTTCTTC. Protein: CASSLPSGAYNEQFF.

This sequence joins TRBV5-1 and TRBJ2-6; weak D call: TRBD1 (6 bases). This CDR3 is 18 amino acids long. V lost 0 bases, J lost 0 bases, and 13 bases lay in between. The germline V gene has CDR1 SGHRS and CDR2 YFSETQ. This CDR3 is CASSLAPGHLSGANVLTF. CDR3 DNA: TGCGCCAGCAGCTTGGCGCCGGGACACCTCTCTGGGGCCAACGTCCTGACTTTC.

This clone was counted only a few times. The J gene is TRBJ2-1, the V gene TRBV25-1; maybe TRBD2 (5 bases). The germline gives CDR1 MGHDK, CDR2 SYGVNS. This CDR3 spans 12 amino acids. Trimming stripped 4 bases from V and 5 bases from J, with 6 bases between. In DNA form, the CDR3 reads TGTGCCAGCAGTGGGACTCACAATGAGCAGTTCTTC. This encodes CASSGTHNEQFF.

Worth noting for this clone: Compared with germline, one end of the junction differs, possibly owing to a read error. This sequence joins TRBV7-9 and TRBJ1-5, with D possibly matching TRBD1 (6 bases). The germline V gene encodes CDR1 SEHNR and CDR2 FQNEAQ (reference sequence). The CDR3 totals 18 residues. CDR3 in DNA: TGTTCCAGCAGCTGGGCCCCTTTAGGGGGGGGCAGAGGTCAGCCCCAGCATTTT. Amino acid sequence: CSSSWAPLGGGRGQPQHF.

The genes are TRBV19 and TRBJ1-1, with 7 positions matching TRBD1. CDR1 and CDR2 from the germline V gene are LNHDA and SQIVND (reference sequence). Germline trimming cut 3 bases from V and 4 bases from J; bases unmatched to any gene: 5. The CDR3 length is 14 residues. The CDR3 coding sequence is TGTGCCAGTAGTATCCTACAGGGGTTCACTGAAGCTTTCTTT. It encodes CASSILQGFTEAFF.

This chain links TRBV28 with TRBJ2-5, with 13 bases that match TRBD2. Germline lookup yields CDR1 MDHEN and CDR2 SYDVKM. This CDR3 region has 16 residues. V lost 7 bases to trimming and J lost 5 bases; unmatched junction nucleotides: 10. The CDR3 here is CASTGGGLAGDETQYF. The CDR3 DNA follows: TGTGCCAGCACGGGAGGAGGACTAGCGGGAGATGAGACCCAGTACTTC.

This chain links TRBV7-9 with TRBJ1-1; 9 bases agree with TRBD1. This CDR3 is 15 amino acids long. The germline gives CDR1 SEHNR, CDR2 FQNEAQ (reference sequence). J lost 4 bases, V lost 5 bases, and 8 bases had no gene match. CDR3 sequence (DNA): TGTGCCAGCAGCCCCGACAGGGGGGGGAGCACTGAAGCTTTCTTT. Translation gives CASSPDRGGSTEAFF.

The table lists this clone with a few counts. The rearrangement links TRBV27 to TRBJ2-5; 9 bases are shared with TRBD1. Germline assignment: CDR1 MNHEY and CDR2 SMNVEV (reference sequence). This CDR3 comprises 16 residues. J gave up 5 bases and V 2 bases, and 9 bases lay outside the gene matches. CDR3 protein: CASSLTGTGFMETQYF. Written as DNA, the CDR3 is TGTGCCAGCAGTTTAACTGGGACAGGGTTTATGGAGACCCAGTACTTC.

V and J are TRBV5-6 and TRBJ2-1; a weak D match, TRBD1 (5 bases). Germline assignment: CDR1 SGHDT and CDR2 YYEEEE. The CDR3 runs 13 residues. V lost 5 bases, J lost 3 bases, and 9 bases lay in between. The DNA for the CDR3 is TGTGCCAGCAGATGGGGCAGCTACAATGAGCAGTTCTTC. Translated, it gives CASRWGSYNEQFF.

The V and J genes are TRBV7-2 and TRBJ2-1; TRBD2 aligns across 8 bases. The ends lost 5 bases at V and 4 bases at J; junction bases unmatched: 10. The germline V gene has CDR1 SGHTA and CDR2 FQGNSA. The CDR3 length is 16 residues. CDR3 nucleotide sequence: TGTGCCAGCAGCCGCGCGGCGAGCGGGGGATACAATGAGCAGTTCTTC. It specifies CASSRAASGGYNEQFF.

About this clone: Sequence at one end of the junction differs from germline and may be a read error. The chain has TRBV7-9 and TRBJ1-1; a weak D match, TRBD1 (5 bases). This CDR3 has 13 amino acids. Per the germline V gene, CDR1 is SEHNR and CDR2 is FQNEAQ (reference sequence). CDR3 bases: TGTGCCAGCACCTCAGGGTTGAACCCTGAAGCTTTCTTT. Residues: CASTSGLNPEAFF.